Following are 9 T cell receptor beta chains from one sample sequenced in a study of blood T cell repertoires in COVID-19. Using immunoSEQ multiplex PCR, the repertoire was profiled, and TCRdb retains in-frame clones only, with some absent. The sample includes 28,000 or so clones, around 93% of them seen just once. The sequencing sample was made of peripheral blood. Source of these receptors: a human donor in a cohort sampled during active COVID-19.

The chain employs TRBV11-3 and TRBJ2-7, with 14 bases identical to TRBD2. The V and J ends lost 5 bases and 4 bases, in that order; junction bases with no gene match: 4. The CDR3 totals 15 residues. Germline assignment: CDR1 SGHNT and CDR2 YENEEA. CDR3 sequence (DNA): TGTGCCAGCAGCACCGGGACTAGCGGGGGATACGAGCAGTACTTC. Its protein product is CASSTGTSGGYEQYF.

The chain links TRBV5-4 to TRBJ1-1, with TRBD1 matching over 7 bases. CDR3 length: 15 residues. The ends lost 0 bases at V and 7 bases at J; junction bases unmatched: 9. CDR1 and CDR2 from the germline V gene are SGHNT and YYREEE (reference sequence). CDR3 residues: CASSLVEGANGEAFF. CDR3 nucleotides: TGTGCCAGCAGCTTGGTCGAGGGGGCGAACGGTGAAGCTTTCTTT. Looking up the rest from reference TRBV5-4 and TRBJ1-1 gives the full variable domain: ETGVTQSPTHLIKTRGQQVTLRCSSQSGHNTVSWYQQALGQGPQFIFQYYREEENGRGNFPPRFSGLQFPNYSSELNVNALELDDSALYLCASSLVEGANGEAFFGQGTRLTVV.

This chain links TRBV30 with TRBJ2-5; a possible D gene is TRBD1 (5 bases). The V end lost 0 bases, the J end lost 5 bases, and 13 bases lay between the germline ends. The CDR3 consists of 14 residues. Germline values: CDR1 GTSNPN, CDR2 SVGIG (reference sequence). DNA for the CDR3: TGTGCCTGGAGTGTAGGTAGGGGCTGGGAGACCCAGTACTTC. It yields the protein CAWSVGRGWETQYF.

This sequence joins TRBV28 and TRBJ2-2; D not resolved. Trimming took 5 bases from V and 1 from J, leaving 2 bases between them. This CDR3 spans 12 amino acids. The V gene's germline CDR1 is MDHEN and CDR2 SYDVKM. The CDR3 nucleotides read TGTGCCAGCAGTCTGAACACCGGGGAGCTGTTTTTT. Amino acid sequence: CASSLNTGELFF.

This CDR3 reads CASSQGTGGDYQPQHF. Here the CDR3 DNA reads TGTGCCAGCAGCCAAGGTACAGGGGGCGATTATCAGCCCCAGCATTTT. The gene calls are TRBV3-1 (or the pseudogene TRBV3-2) and TRBJ1-5; 9 bases match TRBD1. This CDR3 contains 16 residues. Germline CDR1 LGHDT, CDR2 YNNKEL (reference sequence). V lost 1 base to trimming and J lost 5 bases; unmatched junction nucleotides: 6.

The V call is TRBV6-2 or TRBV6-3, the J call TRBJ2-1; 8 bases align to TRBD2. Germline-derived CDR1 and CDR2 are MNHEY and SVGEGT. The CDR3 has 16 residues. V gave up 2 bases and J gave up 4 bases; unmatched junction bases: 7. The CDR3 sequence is CASSYAAGGAYNEQFF. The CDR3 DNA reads TGTGCCAGCAGTTACGCGGCGGGAGGTGCTTACAATGAGCAGTTCTTC.

The CDR3 region is CASSSSAGGGDTQYF. In nucleotides, the CDR3 is TGTGCCAGCAGCTCGTCTGCGGGGGGAGGAGATACGCAGTATTTT. This chain connects TRBV7-9 to TRBJ2-3, with 8 bases matching TRBD2. The junction had 8 bases not matched to a gene; V was cut back by 4 bases and J by 5 bases. Germline V gene data show CDR1 as SEHNR and CDR2 as FQNEAQ (reference sequence). The CDR3 sequence is 15 residues long.

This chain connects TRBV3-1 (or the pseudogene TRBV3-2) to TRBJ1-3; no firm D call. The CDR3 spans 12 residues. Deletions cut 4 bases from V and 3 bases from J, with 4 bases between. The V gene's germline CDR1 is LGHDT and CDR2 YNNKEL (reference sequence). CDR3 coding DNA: TGTGCCAGCAGCCCGGGTGGAAACACCATATATTTT. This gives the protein CASSPGGNTIYF.

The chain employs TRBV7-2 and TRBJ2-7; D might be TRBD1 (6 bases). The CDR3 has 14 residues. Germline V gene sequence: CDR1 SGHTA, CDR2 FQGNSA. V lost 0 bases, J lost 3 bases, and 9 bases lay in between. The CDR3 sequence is CASSLAIGGYEQYF. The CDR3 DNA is TGTGCCAGCAGCTTAGCCATAGGGGGCTACGAGCAGTACTTC.